The present T cell receptor (beta chain) was sequenced within a study of T-cell reconstitution after alpha-beta-depleted transplantation in children (dated by TCRdb to 2016 to 2018). Looking at the study overall: The study quantitatively tracked T-cell immune reconstitution after TCRalphabeta/CD19-depleted allogeneic hematopoietic cell transplantation in children using TCR repertoire profiling.

The CDR3 contains 17 residues, cysteine and phenylalanine counted. Of all the DNA, just the CDR3 is kept, 51 bases in frame from base 1. In the germline V gene, CDR1 corresponds to SGHTA and CDR2 to FQGNSA. The V end gives up 2 bases and the J end 8 bases, leaving 12 bases in the junction not matched to a gene. The library was produced with PCR. Reads for this sample came from an Illumina HiSeq 2500. Molecular barcoding was employed in the preparation of TCR libraries, with unique molecular identifiers being used to normalize TCRbeta repertoire quantification. The public sequencing data were trimmed at Q25 with fastp and processed into clonotypes with MiXCR by TCRdb, which kept only in-frame beta chains. Under each unique CDR3 protein, matching rows form one entry showing the most common genes and DNA. Counted in this sample were 250,000 to 300,000 distinct CDR3 sequences; roughly 8.2% of them appeared once. 9.1% of the sample rests with the top ten.

This clonotype came up a few times. Its binding antigen is unknown. Base qualities are not recorded, but no much larger clone differs from it by a single base. Explained via the paper, the treatment or condition label denotes: allogeneic hematopoietic cell transplantation with graft depleted of TCRalphabeta T cells and CD19 B cells. Transplant recipients were children who received TCRalphabeta/CD19-depleted allogeneic hematopoietic cell grafts. The paper as a whole reports these results and caveats: In some patients, the high TCRbeta diversity seen at day 60 was put down to recipient T cells and intrathymic progenitors that had survived conditioning. About two months after transplant, the apparently early recovery of alphabetaT-cell counts reportedly depended on just several hundred clones that had expanded rapidly and came from non-depleted graft cells. Over the following months the frequencies of hyperexpanded clones went down, and after one year T-cell counts and TCRbeta diversity were mostly credited to newly produced T cells.

In this chain, TRBV7-2 is recombined with TRBJ2-3; a stretch of 11 junction bases matches TRBD2. This material consisted of peripheral blood, taken 360 days after TCRalphabeta/CD19-depleted stem cell transplant. The source is a female patient aged 2-15 years who had a stem cell transplant for Fanconi anemia, so the T cells may come from the graft donor. The CDR3 here reads CASSLKGATSGVLTQYF. In nucleotides, the sequence is TGTGCCAGCAGCTTAAAGGGGGCGACTAGCGGGGTGCTTACGCAGTATTTT.